This TCR beta chain was sequenced during a study of blood T cell repertoires in COVID-19. Study at large: COVID-19 samples collected from the United States, Italy and Spain covered acute and convalescent phases. Nucleic acid was either cDNA or gDNA, and it came from T cells, B-cell-depleted T cells, or PBMCs.

Original handling: Reference gene primer amplification gave estimated nucleated cell counts. Using immunoSEQ multiplex PCR, the repertoire was profiled, and TCRdb retains in-frame clones only, with some absent. V, J and clone size derive from that table, while D and trimming were established from the DNA sequence. The sample carries more than 150,000 clones, around 84% recorded once. The CDR3 is 16 residues long. Germline-derived CDR1 and CDR2 are MNHNS and SASEGT. V dropped 2 bases and J dropped 5 bases, with 16 bases sitting between them. The sequence derives from a man in his fifties or sixties with active or convalescent COVID-19. Sample: peripheral blood. The gene calls are TRBV6-1 and TRBJ1-5; tentatively, D is TRBD1 (6 bases). The CDR3 sequence: CASSEWGQPADQPQHF. CDR3 nucleotides: TGTGCCAGCAGTGAATGGGGGCAGCCAGCAGATCAGCCCCAGCATTTT.